This T cell receptor (beta chain) derives from a study of beta chain features in type 1 diabetes. CDR3 length equals 13 residues. Germline-derived CDR1 and CDR2 are WSHSY and SAAADI. Deletions cut 7 bases from V and 1 base from J, with 10 bases between. The sequenced template was cDNA made from the entire isolated RNA. An average approximately 3.7 million reads came from naive, central memory and regulatory T cell samples. Libraries were prepared by immunoSEQ multiplex PCR; TCRdb keeps only in-frame clonotypes and omits some of them. The sample lists 400,000 to 450,000 clones, 11% to 15% seen once, with roughly 0.038% in the top ten. Findings and limits, study-wide: Lower insertion and higher deletion counts appeared at VDJ junctions in type 1 diabetes patients. cDNA-based sequencing might over-represent cells highly expressing TCR.

The table lists this clone with a few counts. Its antigen remains unknown. Sequencing was performed on naive CD4+ T cells from blood. This chain joins TRBV10-2 and TRBJ2-5, with D possibly matching TRBD1 (6 bases). The clonotype was recovered from a man under 40 in good health. The CDR3 DNA sequence: TGCGCCAGCAACCCGACAGGCCAAGAGACCCAGTACTTC. The encoded protein is CASNPTGQETQYF.